This T cell receptor (beta chain) was retrieved from a study of blood T cells in healthy people across ages. Using a J-beta primer mix together with a sample-barcoded 5' primer, a second PCR was run for roughly 7 to 12 cycles. TCRdb used MiXCR to reprocess the 5' RACE reads, holding one entry per CDR3 protein. The sample yields 600,000 to 900,000 distinct CDR3 sequences, around 24% seen once. The V end lost 1 base, the J end lost 2 bases, and 6 bases lay between the germline ends. CDR1 is PRHDT, CDR2 FYEKMQ, per germline (reference sequence). The CDR3 length is 13 residues. This clonotype appeared many times. A further study also used this sample, focusing on T cells of mothers and their children. That publication notes: Over five children, together with their three healthy Caucasian mothers, made up the donors.

The sequence was obtained from a boy aged 10-17 years in good health. This chain uses TRBV13 with TRBJ2-7; no definite D call. The material sequenced was blood. As DNA, the CDR3 is TGTGCCAGCAGCTTAGCGACAACCTACGAGCAGTACTTC. Encoded protein: CASSLATTYEQYF.